This T cell receptor (beta chain) was identified during a study of shared clonotypes between healthy human individuals. Study results and limitations: The study sampled only blood, and tissue repertoires likely differ. Expectations were that clonotype sharing among donors would be affected by sequencing depth.

Data came from immunoSEQ multiplex PCR; TCRdb stores just in-frame clones and leaves some out. This sample has some 660,000 clones, with roughly 73% found just once. J lost 0 bases, V lost 5 bases, and 7 bases had no gene match. The CDR3 loop spans 16 amino acids. Germline CDR1 and CDR2: WSHSY and SAAADI. As to this clone: Its specificity is not known.

The chain links TRBV10-2 to TRBJ1-5, with 7 bases aligning to TRBD1. The material sequenced was memory CD4+ T cells sorted from blood. As to subset: CD45RA-negative fraction. This clonotype was sampled from a woman in her 30s in good health. The CDR3 region is CASSTQGVYSNQPQHF. The CDR3, as DNA: TGCGCCAGCAGTACTCAGGGGGTGTATAGCAATCAGCCCCAGCATTTT.